This entry lists 13 T cell receptor beta chains sequenced from one sample in a study of T-cell memory formation after mild COVID-19. MiXCR was run by TCRdb on the 5' RACE reads, yielding one entry per CDR3 protein. The table shows about 620,000 distinct CDR3 sequences, with about a sixth occurring only once. Sequenced: PBMCs or a T cell subset sorted from them (not recorded which). The receptors originated from an adult woman who had mild COVID-19 (a few samples of this study predate the infection). Cell type and time point are not known.

The chain couples TRBV6-6 to TRBJ2-7, with unresolved D. Germline V gene sequence: CDR1 MNHNY, CDR2 SVGAGI (reference sequence). The CDR3 runs to 13 residues. Trimming took 9 bases from V and 3 from J, leaving 15 bases between them. The CDR3 nucleotides are TGTGCCAGTGGGCCTTCCCAAATCTACGAGCAGTACTTC. The encoded protein is CASGPSQIYEQYF.

The genes are TRBV12-3 or TRBV12-4 and TRBJ1-2, with 10 positions matching TRBD1. J was trimmed by 4 bases and V by 6 bases; bases with no gene match: 5. CDR3 length: 14 residues. Here the CDR3 DNA reads TGTGCCAGCAGCTCGGGACAGGGGAGCTATGGCTACACCTTC. Its protein product is CASSSGQGSYGYTF.

This clonotype showed up just a few times. The chain has TRBV28 and TRBJ2-4; 8 nucleotides match TRBD1. CDR1 MDHEN and CDR2 SYDVKM come from the germline V gene. This CDR3 region has 14 residues. J gave up 8 bases and V 7 bases, and 10 bases lay outside the gene matches. The CDR3 sequence is CASKTTGAEDIQYF. DNA of the CDR3: TGTGCCAGCAAGACGACAGGGGCCGAGGACATTCAGTACTTC.

This clonotype has only a few counts. The rearrangement uses TRBV29-1 and TRBJ2-1; D may be TRBD2 (7 bases). CDR1 is SQVTM and CDR2 is ANQGSEA in the germline V gene. This CDR3 contains 15 residues. The V and J ends lost 3 bases and 4 bases respectively, with 16 bases between them. CDR3 sequence: CSVDFGGLGYNEQFF. The CDR3 region has the DNA TGCAGCGTTGATTTCGGGGGGCTCGGATACAATGAGCAGTTCTTC.

V gene TRBV12-3 or TRBV12-4 combines with J gene TRBJ2-3, with D unclear. The CDR3 contains 17 residues. Trimming removed 2 bases at V and 1 base at J, with 16 bases between. The CDR3 loop is CASSLSVGGRRTDTQYF. The CDR3 nucleotides read TGTGCCAGCAGTTTATCTGTTGGCGGCCGACGCACAGATACGCAGTATTTT.

The J gene is TRBJ1-5, the V gene TRBV20-1; D unclear. CDR1 is DFQATT, CDR2 SNEGSKA, per germline (reference sequence). This CDR3 is built from 17 residues. With 2 bases removed from V and 6 bases from J, the gap between germline ends came to 23 bases. Here the CDR3 reads CSARTTGPSPGGQPQHF. Written as DNA, the CDR3 is TGCAGTGCTAGAACGACCGGGCCTTCCCCAGGAGGTCAGCCCCAGCATTTT.

This clonotype occurred a few times. The V gene is TRBV28, the J gene TRBJ2-5; D is unclear. The CDR3 is 16 amino acids. V dropped 5 bases and J dropped 2 bases, with 18 bases sitting between them. Germline V gene lookup returns CDR1 MDHEN and CDR2 SYDVKM. In nucleotides, the CDR3 is TGTGCCAGCAGTCCTAGGGCACCCCGCGGTCAAGAGACCCAGTACTTC. Translation: CASSPRAPRGQETQYF.

This clonotype was seen a handful of times. J is TRBJ2-7 and V is TRBV27; 7 bases agree with TRBD2. The CDR3 is 12 residues long. Germline assignment: CDR1 MNHEY and CDR2 SMNVEV (reference sequence). The V gene end was trimmed by 11 bases and the J gene end by 3 bases; junction bases not matched to a gene: 7. The CDR3 nucleotides read TGTGCCGGGGGGGGAAAGGGCTACGAGCAGTACTTC. Translating gives CAGGGKGYEQYF.

This clonotype was detected only a few times. The gene calls are TRBV15 and TRBJ2-1; D remains unclear. The V gene's germline CDR1 is LNHNV and CDR2 YYDKDF (reference sequence). CDR3 size: 16 residues. V lost 0 bases to trimming and J lost 6 bases, with 15 bases between them. This CDR3 reads CATSRDQASRANEQFF. The CDR3 bases are TGTGCCACCAGCAGAGATCAAGCATCCCGGGCCAATGAGCAGTTCTTC.

The CDR3 is CASSQVVVSTDTQYF. The CDR3 region has the DNA TGCGCCAGCAGCCAAGTTGTAGTAAGCACAGATACGCAGTATTTT. J is TRBJ2-3 and V is TRBV4-3; D remains unclear. V was trimmed by 1 base and J by 0 bases, leaving 8 bases between them. The CDR3 spans 15 residues. Germline V lookup: CDR1 LGHNA, CDR2 YSLEER.

This clonotype has just one count. This rearrangement joins TRBV24-1 to TRBJ2-7; TRBD1 is a possible D gene (5 bases). This CDR3 comprises 14 residues. Germline assignment: CDR1 KGHDR and CDR2 SFDVKD. V lost 3 bases and J 2 bases, leaving 10 bases between the germline ends. The CDR3 spells CATSDKTAPYEQYF. The CDR3 DNA reads as TGTGCCACCAGTGATAAGACAGCACCCTACGAGCAGTACTTC.

This chain links TRBV25-1 with TRBJ2-7; the D is unclear. Germline assignment: CDR1 MGHDK and CDR2 SYGVNS. V lost 1 base to trimming and J lost 1 base, with 14 bases between them. The CDR3 spans 16 residues. CDR3 sequence (DNA): TGTGCCAGCAGTGAATCCCGCAGGCTCGGTTCCTACGAGCAGTACTTC. Amino acids: CASSESRRLGSYEQYF.

V usage is TRBV4-2 and J usage is TRBJ2-5; D unresolved. Germline CDR1 LGHNA, CDR2 YNFKEQ. The CDR3 is 14 residues long. V gave up 0 bases and J gave up 5 bases, with 10 bases separating them. The CDR3 protein is CASSQDQALETQYF. The CDR3 DNA is TGTGCCAGCAGCCAAGATCAAGCCCTCGAGACCCAGTACTTC.